Given below is one TCR beta chain in context. This sample stems from a study of blood T cell repertoires in COVID-19. Study at large: The analysed material was cDNA or gDNA that came from T cells, B-cell-depleted T cells, or PBMCs.

V was pared by 5 bases and J by 0 bases, with 8 bases of the junction left unmatched. This CDR3 region has 16 residues. From germline, CDR1 is SGHNT and CDR2 YENEEA. In the source study's methods: The authors estimated nucleated cell counts from reference gene primer amplification. TCRdb keeps only in-frame clones here, not all; method: immunoSEQ multiplex PCR. That table furnishes V, J and clone size, whereas the DNA furnished D and trimming. This table has just under 150,000 clones, 85% to 90% appearing once. Sample: peripheral blood. The source of this sequence is a man between 45 and 60 years old who had recovered from COVID-19. The chain links TRBV11-3 to TRBJ2-5, with TRBD2 matching 8 bases. Here the CDR3 DNA reads TGTGCCAGCAGCCCTACGGGGGGGACGTACCAAGAGACCCAGTACTTC. The encoded protein is CASSPTGGTYQETQYF.